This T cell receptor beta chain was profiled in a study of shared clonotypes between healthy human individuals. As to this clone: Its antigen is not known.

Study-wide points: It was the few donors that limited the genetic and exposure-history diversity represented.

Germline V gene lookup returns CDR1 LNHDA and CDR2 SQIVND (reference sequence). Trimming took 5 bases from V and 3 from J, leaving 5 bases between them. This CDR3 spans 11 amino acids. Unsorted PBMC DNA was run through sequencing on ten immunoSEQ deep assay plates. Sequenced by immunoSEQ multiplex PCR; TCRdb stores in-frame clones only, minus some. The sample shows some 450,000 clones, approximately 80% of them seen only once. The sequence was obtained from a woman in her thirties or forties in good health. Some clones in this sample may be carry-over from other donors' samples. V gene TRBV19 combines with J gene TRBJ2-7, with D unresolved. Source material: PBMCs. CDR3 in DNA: TGTGCCAGTAGTCAAAGCTACGAGCAGTACTTC. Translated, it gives CASSQSYEQYF.